This paragraph reports one T cell receptor beta chain. Germline assignment: CDR1 MNHNY and CDR2 SVGAGI (reference sequence). This CDR3 spans 13 amino acids. V trimming: 8 bases; J trimming: 5 bases; junction bases outside the gene matches: 3. These data belong to a study of cytomegalovirus exposure and HLA in healthy donors. Primers for the PCR totalled 60 Vbeta and 13 Jbeta. Clones were read by immunoSEQ multiplex PCR, and TCRdb kept only the in-frame ones, dropping some. The sample records 85,000 to 100,000 clones, about 76% being singletons. The V call is TRBV6-6, the J call TRBJ2-1; 10 bases map to TRBD1. Input material: PBMCs. The origin of this receptor is a human donor in good health. Here the CDR3 DNA reads TGTGCCAGCGCGGACAGGGGGAACAATGAGCAGTTCTTC. Translated, it gives CASADRGNNEQFF.